These 17 T cell receptor beta chains came from one sample sequenced in a study of identical twins. MiXCR, applied by TCRdb to the 5' RACE reads, yields one record per CDR3 protein. This table has more than 1.5 million distinct CDR3 sequences, roughly 35% appearing once. Material: cord blood. All receptors come from a newborn girl in good health.

This clonotype has just a few counts. The chain joins TRBV9 to TRBJ2-1; 8 bases agree with TRBD2. This CDR3 is 17 amino acids long. Germline lookup yields CDR1 SGDLS and CDR2 YYNGEE. V lost 0 bases, J lost 2 bases, and 7 bases stayed unmatched. Written as DNA, the CDR3 is TGTGCCAGCAGCGTAGGGGGAGGACTAGCAGCCTACAATGAGCAGTTCTTC. Residues: CASSVGGGLAAYNEQFF.

V and J are TRBV6-1 and TRBJ2-1, with a tentative D call TRBD1 (6 bases). There are 15 residues in the CDR3. CDR1 MNHNS and CDR2 SASEGT come from the germline V gene. Trimming shortened V by 7 bases and J by 6 bases, and 19 bases separated the two germline ends. The CDR3 region is CASKGDFGQINEQFF. CDR3 coding DNA: TGTGCCAGCAAAGGGGATTTTGGACAGATCAATGAGCAGTTCTTC.

V is TRBV13 and J is TRBJ2-1, with TRBD2 matching 8 bases. V was clipped by 5 bases and J by 8 bases; unmatched bases: 14. Germline V CDR1 and CDR2: PRHDT, FYEKMQ (reference sequence). This CDR3 contains 16 residues. CDR3 sequence (DNA): TGTGCCAGCAGCCTCCCTTCTAGCGGGCCTCAGGATGAGCAGTTCTTC. The encoded protein is CASSLPSSGPQDEQFF.

V and J are TRBV6-6 and TRBJ1-1; possibly TRBD1 for D (6 bases). Per the germline V gene, CDR1 is MNHNY and CDR2 is SVGAGI (reference sequence). V lost 7 bases, J lost 11 bases, and 17 bases lay in between. The CDR3 is 12 residues long. The CDR3 DNA follows: TGTGCCAGCAAGGATGGAGGGGGTCCGGCTTTCTTT. Protein product: CASKDGGGPAFF.

The rearrangement links TRBV27 to TRBJ2-1, with D uncertain. V was shortened by 2 bases and J by 9 bases, with 14 bases between the two germline ends. The CDR3 has 14 amino acids. In germline, CDR1 is MNHEY, CDR2 SMNVEV (reference sequence). The CDR3 is CASSLTRGSSEQFF. The CDR3 DNA reads TGTGCCAGCAGTTTAACCCGTGGTAGCAGTGAGCAGTTCTTC.

There are a few counts of this clonotype. V gene TRBV12-5 combines with J gene TRBJ2-1; 12 bases are a match to TRBD2. J gave up 8 bases and V 1 base, and 9 bases lay outside the gene matches. This CDR3 is 17 amino acids long. Looked up from germline, CDR1 is LGHNT and CDR2 is FRNRAP. CDR3 residues: CASGLAPLAGGPHEQFF. CDR3 in DNA: TGTGCTAGTGGTTTGGCCCCGCTAGCGGGGGGGCCCCATGAGCAGTTCTTC.

This rearrangement joins TRBV5-1 to TRBJ2-3, with D possibly being TRBD2 (6 bases). V lost 0 bases and J lost 1, with 9 bases in between. Germline lookup yields CDR1 SGHRS and CDR2 YFSETQ. This CDR3 comprises 15 residues. CDR3 nucleotide sequence: TGCGCCAGCAGCTTGGAGGCTAGCGGCACAGATACGCAGTATTTT. It encodes CASSLEASGTDTQYF.

This clonotype was observed a few times. The gene calls are TRBV11-1 and TRBJ2-1; 7 nucleotides match TRBD2. Trimming removed 2 bases from V and 0 bases from J; junction bases left unmatched: 22. The CDR3 spans 22 residues. Germline V gene sequence: CDR1 SGHAT, CDR2 FQDESV (reference sequence). This CDR3 reads CASSLIFVRAPQGRASYNEQFF. The DNA of the CDR3 is TGTGCCAGCAGCTTAATCTTCGTTCGTGCACCCCAAGGGAGGGCCTCCTACAATGAGCAGTTCTTC.

The J gene is TRBJ1-2, the V gene TRBV27, with 7 positions matching TRBD1. V shed 1 base, J shed 2 bases, and the junction held 4 bases outside the gene matches. Germline assignment: CDR1 MNHEY and CDR2 SMNVEV (reference sequence). CDR3 length equals 15 residues. The CDR3 loop is CASSLFSGGNYGYTF. Here the CDR3 DNA reads TGTGCCAGCAGTTTATTCTCAGGGGGGAACTATGGCTACACCTTC.

The chain recombines TRBV20-1 with TRBJ2-3; TRBD1 is a possible D gene (6 bases). The CDR3 length is 13 residues. Deletions cut 2 bases from V and 4 bases from J, with 10 bases between. Looked up from germline, CDR1 is DFQATT and CDR2 is SNEGSKA (reference sequence). The CDR3 bases are TGCAGTGCTAGACTAGAGGGGGCAGATACGCAGTATTTT. Its translation is CSARLEGADTQYF.

The chain links TRBV6-5 to TRBJ1-1; perhaps TRBD1 as D (6 bases). This CDR3 comprises 13 residues. Germline V gene lookup returns CDR1 MNHEY and CDR2 SVGAGI. V lost 5 bases to trimming and J lost 11 bases, with 18 bases between them. In DNA form, the CDR3 reads TGTGCCAGCAGTACGGGACAAGACATGAGTGCTTTCTTT. It is translated as CASSTGQDMSAFF.

The V and J genes are TRBV6-1 and TRBJ1-2; no reliable D call. Deletions cut 6 bases from V and 0 bases from J, with 8 bases between. From germline, CDR1 is MNHNS and CDR2 SASEGT. The CDR3 runs to 13 residues. CDR3 loop: CASSMGTNYGYTF. The CDR3 nucleotides are TGTGCCAGCAGCATGGGAACTAACTATGGCTACACCTTC.

The chain couples TRBV7-2 to TRBJ1-5; possibly TRBD1 for D (6 bases). Germline V lookup: CDR1 SGHTA, CDR2 FQGNSA. The V gene lost 5 bases and the J gene lost 1 base, with 18 bases spanning the gap. The CDR3 totals 17 residues. As DNA, the CDR3 is TGTGCCAGCAGCCTGTTACCTGGGGGCGCCAGCAATCAGCCCCAGCATTTT. It is translated as CASSLLPGGASNQPQHF.

This sequence joins TRBV7-9 and TRBJ1-1; the D is unclear. With 7 bases removed from V and 3 bases from J, the gap between germline ends came to 15 bases. This CDR3 contains 14 residues. Germline V gene lookup returns CDR1 SEHNR and CDR2 FQNEAQ (reference sequence). The CDR3 sequence is CASTRSRSDTEAFF. Written as DNA, the CDR3 is TGTGCCAGCACCCGAAGTAGGTCAGACACTGAAGCTTTCTTT.

This clonotype was seen a few times. The chain recombines TRBV18 with TRBJ2-3; TRBD2 aligns across 8 bases. The CDR3 length is 15 residues. The V gene end was trimmed by 4 bases and the J gene end by 4 bases; junction bases not matched to a gene: 7. The germline V gene encodes CDR1 KGHSH and CDR2 LQKENI. The CDR3 is CASSRGLEPPDTQYF. CDR3 coding DNA: TGTGCCAGCTCACGGGGACTAGAACCCCCAGATACGCAGTATTTT.

The rearrangement joins TRBV20-1 to TRBJ1-1; D is undetermined. Germline V CDR1 and CDR2: DFQATT, SNEGSKA (reference sequence). The germline V and J ends were trimmed by 3 bases and 2 bases, with 10 bases remaining between them. The CDR3 has 13 residues. CDR3 in DNA: TGCAGTGCTAGTGGGTCCCCAAACACTGAAGCTTTCTTT. Protein product: CSASGSPNTEAFF.

The rearrangement joins TRBV3-1 to TRBJ1-2, with a weak D call TRBD1 (6 bases). Trimming removed 4 bases at V and 8 bases at J, with 17 bases between. The germline gives CDR1 LGHDT, CDR2 YNNKEL (reference sequence). This CDR3 is 14 amino acids long. Written as DNA, the CDR3 is TGTGCCAGCAGCCGCAAGGGGGGGGCCCTAGGCTACACCTTC. Translation gives CASSRKGGALGYTF.